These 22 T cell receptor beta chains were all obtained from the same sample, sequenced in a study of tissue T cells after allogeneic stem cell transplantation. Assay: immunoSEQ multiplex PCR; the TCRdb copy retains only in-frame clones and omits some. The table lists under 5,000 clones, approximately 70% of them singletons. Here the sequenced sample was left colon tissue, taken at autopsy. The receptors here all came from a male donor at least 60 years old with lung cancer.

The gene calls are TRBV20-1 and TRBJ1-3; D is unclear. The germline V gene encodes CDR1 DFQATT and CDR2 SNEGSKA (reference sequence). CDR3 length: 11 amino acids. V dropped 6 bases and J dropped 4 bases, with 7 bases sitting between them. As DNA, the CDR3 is TGCAGTGCGGTCGCAGGAAACACCATATATTTT. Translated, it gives CSAVAGNTIYF.

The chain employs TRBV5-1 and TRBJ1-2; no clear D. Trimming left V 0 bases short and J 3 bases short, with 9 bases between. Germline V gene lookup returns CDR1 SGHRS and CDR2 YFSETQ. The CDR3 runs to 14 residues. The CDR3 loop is CASSLGADYYGYTF. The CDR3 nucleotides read TGCGCCAGCAGCTTGGGTGCAGACTACTATGGCTACACCTTC.

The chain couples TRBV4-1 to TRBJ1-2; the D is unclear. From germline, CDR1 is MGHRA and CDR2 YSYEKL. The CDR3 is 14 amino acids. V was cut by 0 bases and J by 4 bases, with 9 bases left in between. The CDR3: CASSQDGLVYGYTF. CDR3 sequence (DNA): TGCGCCAGCAGCCAAGATGGTTTGGTCTATGGCTACACCTTC.

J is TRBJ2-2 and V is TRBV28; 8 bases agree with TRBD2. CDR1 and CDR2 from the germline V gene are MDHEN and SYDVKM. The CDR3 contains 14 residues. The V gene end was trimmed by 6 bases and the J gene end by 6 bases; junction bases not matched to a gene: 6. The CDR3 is CASSMTSAAGELFF. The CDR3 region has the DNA TGTGCCAGCAGCATGACTAGCGCCGCCGGGGAGCTGTTTTTT.

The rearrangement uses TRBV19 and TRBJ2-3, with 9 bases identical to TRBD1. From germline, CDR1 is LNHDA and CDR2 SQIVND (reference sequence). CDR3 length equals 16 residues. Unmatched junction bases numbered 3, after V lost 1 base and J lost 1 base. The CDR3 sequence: CASSIGTGVGTDTQYF. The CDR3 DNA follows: TGTGCCAGTAGTATAGGGACAGGGGTCGGCACAGATACGCAGTATTTT.

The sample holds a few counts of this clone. This chain's CDR3 is CASSVLRDRHTEAFF. The DNA for the CDR3 is TGTGCCAGCAGCGTCCTCCGGGACAGACACACTGAAGCTTTCTTT. The chain couples TRBV7-2 to TRBJ1-1; TRBD1 matches 7 bases. This CDR3 comprises 15 residues. V was clipped by 5 bases and J by 3 bases; unmatched bases: 9. Germline assignment: CDR1 SGHTA and CDR2 FQGNSA.

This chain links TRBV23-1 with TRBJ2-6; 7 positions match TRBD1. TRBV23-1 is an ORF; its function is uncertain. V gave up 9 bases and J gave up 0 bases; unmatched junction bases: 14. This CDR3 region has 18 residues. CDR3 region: CARSGWDSVLSGANVLTF. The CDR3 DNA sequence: TGCGCCAGATCCGGGTGGGACAGTGTTCTCTCTGGGGCCAACGTCCTGACTTTC.

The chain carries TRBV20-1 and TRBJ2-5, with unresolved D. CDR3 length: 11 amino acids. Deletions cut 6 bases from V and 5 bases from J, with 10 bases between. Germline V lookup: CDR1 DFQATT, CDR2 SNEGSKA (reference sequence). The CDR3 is CSALGGETQYF. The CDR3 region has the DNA TGCAGTGCCCTGGGTGGGGAGACCCAGTACTTC.

In DNA, the CDR3 is TGTGCCAGCAGCTTAGGGGGGTTACCCCTCCACTTT. Its protein is CASSLGGLPLHF. The chain couples TRBV7-9 to TRBJ1-6; D may be TRBD1 (5 bases). CDR3 length: 12 residues. Germline assignment: CDR1 SEHNR and CDR2 FQNEAQ (reference sequence). With 1 base removed from V and 12 bases from J, the gap between germline ends came to 7 bases.

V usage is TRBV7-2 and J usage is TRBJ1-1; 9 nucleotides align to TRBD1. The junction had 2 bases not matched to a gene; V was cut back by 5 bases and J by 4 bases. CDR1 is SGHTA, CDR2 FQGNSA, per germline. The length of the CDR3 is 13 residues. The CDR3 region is CASSVTGGTEAFF. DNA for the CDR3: TGTGCCAGCAGCGTGACAGGGGGCACTGAAGCTTTCTTT.

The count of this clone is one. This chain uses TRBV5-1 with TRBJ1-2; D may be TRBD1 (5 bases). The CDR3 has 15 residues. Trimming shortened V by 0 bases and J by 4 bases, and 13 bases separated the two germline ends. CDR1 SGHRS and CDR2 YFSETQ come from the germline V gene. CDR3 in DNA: TGCGCCAGCAGCTTGGATACGGGGGGGATCTATGGCTACACCTTC. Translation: CASSLDTGGIYGYTF.

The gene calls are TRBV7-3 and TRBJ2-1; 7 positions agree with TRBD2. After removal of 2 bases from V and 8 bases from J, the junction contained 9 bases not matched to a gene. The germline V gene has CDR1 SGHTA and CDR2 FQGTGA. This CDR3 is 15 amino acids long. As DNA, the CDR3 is TGTGCCAGCAGCTTAGACCCAGATGGGAGGGATGAGCAGTTCTTC. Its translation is CASSLDPDGRDEQFF.

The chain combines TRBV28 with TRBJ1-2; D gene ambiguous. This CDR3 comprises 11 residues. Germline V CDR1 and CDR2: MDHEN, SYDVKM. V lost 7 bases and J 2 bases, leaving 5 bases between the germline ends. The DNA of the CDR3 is TGTGCCAGCATGAGCAACTATGGCTACACCTTC. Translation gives CASMSNYGYTF.

The DNA of the CDR3 is TGTGCCAGCTCACCCCAAGGACAAGGTGGTCCCTACGAGCAGTACTTC. It translates to CASSPQGQGGPYEQYF. The chain joins TRBV18 to TRBJ2-7, with a tentative D call TRBD1 (5 bases). V lost 3 bases to trimming and J lost 2 bases, with 17 bases between them. The CDR3 covers 16 residues. Germline values: CDR1 KGHSH, CDR2 LQKENI.

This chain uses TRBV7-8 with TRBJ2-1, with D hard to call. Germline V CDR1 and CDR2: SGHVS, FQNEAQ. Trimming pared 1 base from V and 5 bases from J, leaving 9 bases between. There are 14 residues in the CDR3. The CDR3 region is CASSLVAGNNEQFF. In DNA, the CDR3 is TGTGCCAGCAGCTTAGTGGCTGGGAACAATGAGCAGTTCTTC.

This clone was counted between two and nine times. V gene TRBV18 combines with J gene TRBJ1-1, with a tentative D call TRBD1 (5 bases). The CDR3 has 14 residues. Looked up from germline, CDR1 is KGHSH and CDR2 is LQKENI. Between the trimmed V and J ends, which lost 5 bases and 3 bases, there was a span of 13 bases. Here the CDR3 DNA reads TGTGCCAGCTCAATCACCGGGGGAGACACTGAAGCTTTCTTT. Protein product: CASSITGGDTEAFF.

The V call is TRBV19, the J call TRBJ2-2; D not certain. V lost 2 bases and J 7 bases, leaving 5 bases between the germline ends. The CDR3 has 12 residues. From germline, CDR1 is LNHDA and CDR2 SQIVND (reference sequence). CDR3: CASSIQFGELFF. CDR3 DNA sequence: TGTGCCAGTAGTATACAGTTCGGGGAGCTGTTTTTT.

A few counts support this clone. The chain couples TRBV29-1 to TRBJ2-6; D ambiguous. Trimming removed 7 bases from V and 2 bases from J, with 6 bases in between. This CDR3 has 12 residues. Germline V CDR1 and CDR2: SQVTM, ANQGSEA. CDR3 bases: TGCAGCGCGTTCGCTGGGGCCAACGTCCTGACTTTC. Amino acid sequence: CSAFAGANVLTF.

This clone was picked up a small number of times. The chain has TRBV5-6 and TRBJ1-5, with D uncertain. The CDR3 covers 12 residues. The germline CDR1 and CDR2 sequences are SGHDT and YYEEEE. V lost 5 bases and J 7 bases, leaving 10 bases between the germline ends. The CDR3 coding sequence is TGTGCCAGCAGTTACAGCCGGCAGCCCCAGCATTTT. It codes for CASSYSRQPQHF.

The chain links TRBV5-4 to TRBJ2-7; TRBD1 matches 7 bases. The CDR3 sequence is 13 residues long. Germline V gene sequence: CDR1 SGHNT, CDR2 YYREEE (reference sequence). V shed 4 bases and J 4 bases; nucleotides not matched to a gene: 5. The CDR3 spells CASSHGTVYEQYF. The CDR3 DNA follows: TGTGCCAGCAGCCACGGGACAGTATACGAGCAGTACTTC.

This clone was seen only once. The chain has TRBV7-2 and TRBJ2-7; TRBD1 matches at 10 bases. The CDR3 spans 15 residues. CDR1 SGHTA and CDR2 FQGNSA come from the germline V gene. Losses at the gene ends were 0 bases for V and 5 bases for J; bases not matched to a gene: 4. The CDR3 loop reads CASSLAGTGAHEQYF. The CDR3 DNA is TGTGCCAGCAGCTTAGCCGGGACAGGGGCCCACGAGCAGTACTTC.

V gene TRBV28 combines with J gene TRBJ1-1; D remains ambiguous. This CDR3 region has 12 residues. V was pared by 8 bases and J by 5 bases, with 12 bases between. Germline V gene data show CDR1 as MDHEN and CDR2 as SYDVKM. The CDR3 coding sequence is TGTGCCAGCCAAGGTGGGTTGACTGAAGCTTTCTTT. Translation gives CASQGGLTEAFF. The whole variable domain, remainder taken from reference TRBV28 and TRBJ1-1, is DVKVTQSSRYLVKRTGEKVFLECVQDMDHENMFWYRQDPGLGLRLIYFSYDVKMKEKGDIPEGYSVSREKKERFSLILESASTNQTSMYLCASQGGLTEAFFGQGTRLTVV.